This T cell receptor (beta chain) was sequenced during a study of blood T cell repertoires in COVID-19. Study context: The United States, Italy and Spain provided the acute and convalescent COVID-19 samples. The cDNA or gDNA used as material had been derived from T cells, B-cell-depleted T cells, or PBMCs.

J gave up 8 bases and V 3 bases, and 11 bases lay outside the gene matches. Germline CDR1 and CDR2: MGHRA and YSYEKL. The CDR3 loop spans 15 amino acids. Generated by immunoSEQ multiplex PCR, the TCRdb table keeps only in-frame clones and is missing some. The sample has under 200,000 clones; roughly 90% are singletons. This clonotype was sampled from a man aged 50 to 60 with acute or convalescent COVID-19. Sequences were obtained from peripheral blood. The chain joins TRBV4-1 to TRBJ2-5, with 8 nucleotides matching TRBD1. The CDR3 protein is CASSQTWTGPGTQYF. The CDR3 nucleotides are TGCGCCAGCAGCCAGACCTGGACAGGGCCGGGAACCCAGTACTTC.